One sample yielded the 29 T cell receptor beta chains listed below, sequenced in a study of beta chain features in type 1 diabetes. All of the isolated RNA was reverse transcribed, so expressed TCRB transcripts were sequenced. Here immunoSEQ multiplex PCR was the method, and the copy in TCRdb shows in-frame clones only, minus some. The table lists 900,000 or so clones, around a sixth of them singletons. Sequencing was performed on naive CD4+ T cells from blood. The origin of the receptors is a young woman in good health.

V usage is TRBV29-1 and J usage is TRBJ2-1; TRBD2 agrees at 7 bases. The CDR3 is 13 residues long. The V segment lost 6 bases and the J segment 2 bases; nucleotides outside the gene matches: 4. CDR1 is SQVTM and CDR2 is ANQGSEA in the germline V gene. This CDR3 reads CSVRENPYNEQFF. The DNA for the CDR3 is TGCAGCGTGCGGGAGAATCCCTACAATGAGCAGTTCTTC.

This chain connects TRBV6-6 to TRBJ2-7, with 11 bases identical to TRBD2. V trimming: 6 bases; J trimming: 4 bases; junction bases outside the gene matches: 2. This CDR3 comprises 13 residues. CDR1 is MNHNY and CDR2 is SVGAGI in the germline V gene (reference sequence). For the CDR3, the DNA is TGTGCCAGCAGGACTAGCGGGGTTTACGAGCAGTACTTC. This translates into CASRTSGVYEQYF.

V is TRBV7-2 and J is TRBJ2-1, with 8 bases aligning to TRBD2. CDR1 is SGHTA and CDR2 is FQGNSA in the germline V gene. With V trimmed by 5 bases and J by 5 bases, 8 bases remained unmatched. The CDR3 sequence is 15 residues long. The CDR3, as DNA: TGTGCCAGCAGCCAGGAGAGCGGGAGAAACAATGAGCAGTTCTTC. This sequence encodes CASSQESGRNNEQFF.

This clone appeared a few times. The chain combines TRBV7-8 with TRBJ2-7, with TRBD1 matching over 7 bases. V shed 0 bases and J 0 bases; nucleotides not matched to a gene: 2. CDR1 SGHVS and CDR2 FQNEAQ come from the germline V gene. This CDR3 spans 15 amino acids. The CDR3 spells CASSLAGGASYEQYF. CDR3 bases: TGTGCCAGCAGCTTAGCAGGGGGCGCCTCCTACGAGCAGTACTTC.

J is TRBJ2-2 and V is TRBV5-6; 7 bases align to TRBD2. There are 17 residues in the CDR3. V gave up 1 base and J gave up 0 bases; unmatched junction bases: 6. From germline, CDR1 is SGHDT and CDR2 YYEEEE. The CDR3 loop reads CASSLRGLAANTGELFF. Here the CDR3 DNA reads TGTGCCAGCAGCTTGCGGGGCCTAGCGGCGAACACCGGGGAGCTGTTTTTT. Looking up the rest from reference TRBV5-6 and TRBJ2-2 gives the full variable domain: DAGVTQSPTHLIKTRGQQVTLRCSPKSGHDTVSWYQQALGQGPQFIFQYYEEEERQRGNFPDRFSGHQFPNYSSELNVNALLLGDSALYLCASSLRGLAANTGELFFGEGSRLTVL.

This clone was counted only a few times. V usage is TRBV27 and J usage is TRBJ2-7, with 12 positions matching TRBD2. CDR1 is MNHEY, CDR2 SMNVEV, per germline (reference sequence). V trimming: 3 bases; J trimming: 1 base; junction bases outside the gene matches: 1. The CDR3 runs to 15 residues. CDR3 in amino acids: CASSLTSGSSYEQYF. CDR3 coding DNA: TGTGCCAGCAGTTTGACTAGCGGGAGTTCCTACGAGCAGTACTTC.

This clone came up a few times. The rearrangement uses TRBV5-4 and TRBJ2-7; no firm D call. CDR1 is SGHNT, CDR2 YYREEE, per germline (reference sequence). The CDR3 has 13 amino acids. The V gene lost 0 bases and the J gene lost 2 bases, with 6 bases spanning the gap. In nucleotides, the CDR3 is TGTGCCAGCAGCTTGGCCAATACCTACGAGCAGTACTTC. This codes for CASSLANTYEQYF.

The CDR3 nucleotides read TGTGCCAGCAGCCCGGTCATCCACGAGCAGTACTTC. Translated: CASSPVIHEQYF. The chain is built from TRBV5-5 and TRBJ2-7; D gene uncertain. Trimming left V 4 bases short and J 5 bases short, with 10 bases between. CDR3 length equals 12 residues. Germline assignment: CDR1 SGHKS and CDR2 YYEKEE (reference sequence).

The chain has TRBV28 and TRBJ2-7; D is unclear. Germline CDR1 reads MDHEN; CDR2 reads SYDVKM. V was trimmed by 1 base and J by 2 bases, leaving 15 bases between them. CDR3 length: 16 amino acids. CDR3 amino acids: CASSLFGIYSPYEQYF. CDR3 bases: TGTGCCAGCAGTTTATTCGGCATTTATTCTCCCTACGAGCAGTACTTC.

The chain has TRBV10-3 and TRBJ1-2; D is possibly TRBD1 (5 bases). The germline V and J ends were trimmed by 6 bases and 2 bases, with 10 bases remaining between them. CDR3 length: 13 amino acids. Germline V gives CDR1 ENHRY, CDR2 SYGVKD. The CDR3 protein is CAIRQRGNYGYTF. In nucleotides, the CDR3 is TGTGCCATCAGGCAGCGGGGGAACTATGGCTACACCTTC.

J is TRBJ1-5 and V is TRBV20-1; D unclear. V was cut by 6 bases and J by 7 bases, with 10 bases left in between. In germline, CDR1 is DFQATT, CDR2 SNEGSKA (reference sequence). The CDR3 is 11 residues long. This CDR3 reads CSANLGQPQHF. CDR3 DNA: TGCAGTGCCAACCTGGGGCAGCCCCAGCATTTT.

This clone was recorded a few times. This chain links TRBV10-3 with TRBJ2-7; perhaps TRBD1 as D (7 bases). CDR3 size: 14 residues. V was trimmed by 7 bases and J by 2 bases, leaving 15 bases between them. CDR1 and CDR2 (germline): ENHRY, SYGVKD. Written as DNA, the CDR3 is TGTGCCATCAATACCCAGGGGGGTCCCTACGAGCAGTACTTC. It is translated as CAINTQGGPYEQYF.

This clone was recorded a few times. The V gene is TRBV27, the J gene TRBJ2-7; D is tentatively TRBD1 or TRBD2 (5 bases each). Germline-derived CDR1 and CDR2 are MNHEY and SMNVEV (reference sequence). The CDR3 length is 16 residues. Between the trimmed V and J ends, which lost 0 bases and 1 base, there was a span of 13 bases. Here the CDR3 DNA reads TGTGCCAGCAGTTTATCGTGGGACGGAGCATCCTACGAGCAGTACTTC. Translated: CASSLSWDGASYEQYF.

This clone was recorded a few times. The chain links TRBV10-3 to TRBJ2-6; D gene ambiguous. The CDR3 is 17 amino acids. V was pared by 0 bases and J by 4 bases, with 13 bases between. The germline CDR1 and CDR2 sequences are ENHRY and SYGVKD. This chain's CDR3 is CAISESNVGPGANVLTF. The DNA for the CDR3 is TGTGCCATCAGTGAGTCGAACGTAGGGCCCGGGGCCAACGTCCTGACTTTC.

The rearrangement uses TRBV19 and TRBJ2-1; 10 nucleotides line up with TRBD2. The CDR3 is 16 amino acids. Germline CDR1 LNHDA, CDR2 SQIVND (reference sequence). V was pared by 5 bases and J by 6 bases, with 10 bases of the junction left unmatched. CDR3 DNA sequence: TGTGCCAGTAGTGTAGGCCGTAGCGGGAGGCGCAATGAGCAGTTCTTC. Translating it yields CASSVGRSGRRNEQFF.

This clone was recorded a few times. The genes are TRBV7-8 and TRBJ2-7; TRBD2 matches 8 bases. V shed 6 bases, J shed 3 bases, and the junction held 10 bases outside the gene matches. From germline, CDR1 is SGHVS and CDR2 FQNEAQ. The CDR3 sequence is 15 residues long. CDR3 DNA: TGTGCCAGCAGTCTCAAGCGGGAGCGGGACTACGAGCAGTACTTC. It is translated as CASSLKRERDYEQYF. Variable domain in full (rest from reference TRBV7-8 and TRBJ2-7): GAGVSQSPRYKVAKRGQDVALRCDPISGHVSLFWYQQALGQGPEFLTYFQNEAQLDKSGLPSDRFFAERPEGSVSTLKIQRTQQEDSAVYLCASSLKRERDYEQYFGPGTRLTVT.

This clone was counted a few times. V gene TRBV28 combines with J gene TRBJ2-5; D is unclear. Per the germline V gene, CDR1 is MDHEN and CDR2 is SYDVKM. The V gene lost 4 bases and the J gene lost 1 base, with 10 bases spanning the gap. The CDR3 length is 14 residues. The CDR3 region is CASSSPRSQETQYF. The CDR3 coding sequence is TGTGCCAGCAGTTCGCCCAGGAGCCAAGAGACCCAGTACTTC.

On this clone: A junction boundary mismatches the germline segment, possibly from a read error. The DNA of the CDR3 is TGTGCTAGCAGCTTTTTCCTGGGCACCCGGGCTTTCTTT. Translated: CASSFFLGTRAFF. This sequence joins TRBV7-7 and TRBJ1-1; D is undetermined. There are 13 residues in the CDR3. Per the germline V gene, CDR1 is SSHAT and CDR2 is FNYEAQ (reference sequence).

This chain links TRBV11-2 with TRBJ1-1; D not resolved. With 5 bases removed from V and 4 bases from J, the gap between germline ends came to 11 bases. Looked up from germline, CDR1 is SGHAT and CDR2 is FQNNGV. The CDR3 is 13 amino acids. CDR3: CASSPVLSTEAFF. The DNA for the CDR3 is TGTGCCAGCAGCCCGGTTTTATCCACTGAAGCTTTCTTT. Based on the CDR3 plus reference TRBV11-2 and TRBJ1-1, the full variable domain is EAGVAQSPRYKIIEKRQSVAFWCNPISGHATLYWYQQILGQGPKLLIQFQNNGVVDDSQLPKDRFSAERLKGVDSTLKIQPAKLEDSAVYLCASSPVLSTEAFFGQGTRLTVV.

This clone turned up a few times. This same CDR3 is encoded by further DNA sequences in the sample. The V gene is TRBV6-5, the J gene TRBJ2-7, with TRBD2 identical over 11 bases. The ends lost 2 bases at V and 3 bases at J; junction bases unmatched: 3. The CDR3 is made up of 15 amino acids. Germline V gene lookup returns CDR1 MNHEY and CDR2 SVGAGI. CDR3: CASSYRLAGGYEQYF. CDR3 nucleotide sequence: TGTGCCAGCAGTTACCGCCTAGCGGGAGGCTACGAGCAGTACTTC.

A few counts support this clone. CDR3 bases: TGTGCCAGCAGCTTAGTAGGATGGGGGGCGGTCGGTGATACGCAGTATTTT. The encoded protein is CASSLVGWGAVGDTQYF. The chain uses TRBV7-8 and TRBJ2-3, with D perhaps TRBD1 or TRBD2 (6 bases each). CDR3 length: 17 residues. From germline, CDR1 is SGHVS and CDR2 FQNEAQ. Trimming took off 1 base at V and 6 bases at J, with 20 bases between the two ends. The whole variable domain, filled in from reference TRBV7-8 and TRBJ2-3, reads GAGVSQSPRYKVAKRGQDVALRCDPISGHVSLFWYQQALGQGPEFLTYFQNEAQLDKSGLPSDRFFAERPEGSVSTLKIQRTQQEDSAVYLCASSLVGWGAVGDTQYFGPGTRLTVL.

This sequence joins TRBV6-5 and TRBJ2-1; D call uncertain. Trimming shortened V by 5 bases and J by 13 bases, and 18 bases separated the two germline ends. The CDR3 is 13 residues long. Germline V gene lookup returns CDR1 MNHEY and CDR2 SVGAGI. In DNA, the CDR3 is TGTGCCAGCAGTACCCAGAAAAATACGGACCAGTTCTTC. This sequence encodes CASSTQKNTDQFF.

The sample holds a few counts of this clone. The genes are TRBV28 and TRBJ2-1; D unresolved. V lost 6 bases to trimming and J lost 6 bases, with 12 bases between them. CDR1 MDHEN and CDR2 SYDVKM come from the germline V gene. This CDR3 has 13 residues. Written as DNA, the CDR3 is TGTGCCAGCAGCCGAGGAGCTAGCAATGAGCAGTTCTTC. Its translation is CASSRGASNEQFF.

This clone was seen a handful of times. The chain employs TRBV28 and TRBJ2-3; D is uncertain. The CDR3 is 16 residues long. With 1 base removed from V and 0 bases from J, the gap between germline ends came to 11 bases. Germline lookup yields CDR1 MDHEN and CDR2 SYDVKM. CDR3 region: CASSLYGFESTDTQYF. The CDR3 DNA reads TGTGCCAGCAGTTTATACGGTTTCGAAAGCACAGATACGCAGTATTTT.

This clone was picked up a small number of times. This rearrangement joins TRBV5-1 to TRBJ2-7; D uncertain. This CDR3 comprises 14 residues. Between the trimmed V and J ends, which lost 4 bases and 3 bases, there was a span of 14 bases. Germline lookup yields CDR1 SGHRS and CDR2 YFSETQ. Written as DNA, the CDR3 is TGCGCCAGCAGCCGACCCGGACGTAGCTACGAGCAGTACTTC. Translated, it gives CASSRPGRSYEQYF. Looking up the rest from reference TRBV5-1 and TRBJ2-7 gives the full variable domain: KAGVTQTPRYLIKTRGQQVTLSCSPISGHRSVSWYQQTPGQGLQFLFEYFSETQRNKGNFPGRFSGRQFSNSRSEMNVSTLELGDSALYLCASSRPGRSYEQYFGPGTRLTVT.

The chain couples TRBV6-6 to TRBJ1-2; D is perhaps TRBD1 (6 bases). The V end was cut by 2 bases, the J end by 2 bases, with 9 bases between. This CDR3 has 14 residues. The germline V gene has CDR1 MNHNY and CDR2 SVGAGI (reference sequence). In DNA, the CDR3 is TGTGCCAGCAGTTACAGGGGGGAGAACTATGGCTACACCTTC. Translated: CASSYRGENYGYTF.

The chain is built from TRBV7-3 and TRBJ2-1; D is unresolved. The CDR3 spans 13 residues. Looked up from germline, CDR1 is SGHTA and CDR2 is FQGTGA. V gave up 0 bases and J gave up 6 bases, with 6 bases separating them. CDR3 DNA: TGTGCCAGCAGCTTAACGGTGCGCAATGAGCAGTTCTTC. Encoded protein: CASSLTVRNEQFF.

CDR3 sequence reads: CASSVDGRSSYNEQFF. The CDR3 region has the DNA TGTGCCAGCAGCGTCGACGGACGAAGCTCCTACAATGAGCAGTTCTTC. The chain uses TRBV9 and TRBJ2-1; D is undetermined. CDR3 length equals 16 residues. The germline V gene has CDR1 SGDLS and CDR2 YYNGEE. Trimming shortened V by 2 bases and J by 0 bases, and 12 bases separated the two germline ends.

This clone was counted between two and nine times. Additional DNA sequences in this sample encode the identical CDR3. The CDR3 loop reads CASSLGTGELFF. CDR3 nucleotide sequence: TGTGCCAGCAGCCTCGGCACCGGGGAGCTGTTTTTT. The rearrangement links TRBV4-2 to TRBJ2-2; D is uncertain. The V end was cut by 4 bases, the J end by 4 bases, with 4 bases between. Per germline, CDR1 LGHNA and CDR2 YNFKEQ. The CDR3 has 12 amino acids.